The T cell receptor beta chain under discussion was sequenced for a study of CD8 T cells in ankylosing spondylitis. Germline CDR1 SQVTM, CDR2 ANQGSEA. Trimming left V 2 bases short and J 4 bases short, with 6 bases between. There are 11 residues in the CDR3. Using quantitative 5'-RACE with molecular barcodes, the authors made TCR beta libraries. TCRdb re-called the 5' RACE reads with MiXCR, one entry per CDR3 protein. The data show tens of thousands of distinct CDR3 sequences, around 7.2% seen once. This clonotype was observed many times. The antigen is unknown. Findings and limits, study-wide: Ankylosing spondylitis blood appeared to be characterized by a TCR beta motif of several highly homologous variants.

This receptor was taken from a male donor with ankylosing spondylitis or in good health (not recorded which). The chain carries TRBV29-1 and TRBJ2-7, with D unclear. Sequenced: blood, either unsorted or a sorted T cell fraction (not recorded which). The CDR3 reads CSVELQYEQYF. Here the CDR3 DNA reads TGCAGCGTTGAACTCCAATACGAGCAGTACTTC.